This entry features one TCR beta chain sequence. What it binds is unknown. Trimming took 3 bases from V and 4 from J, leaving 9 bases between them. CDR1 and CDR2 (germline): MDHEN, SYDVKM. The CDR3 is made up of 13 amino acids. The data derive from a study of T cell repertoires in cytomegalovirus infection. Study-wide background: Matching HLA type and CMV infection were both indicated by public TCR beta signatures. Study findings and constraints: Summed public TCR beta family frequency identified CMV carriers bearing the relevant HLA.

Via MiXCR, TCRdb re-called the reads, giving one row per CDR3 protein. The repertoire holds around 530,000 distinct CDR3 sequences, with around 27% as singletons. The sample comprised PBMCs. The clonotype comes from a human donor in good health (CMV status not recorded). Some clones in this sample may be carry-over from other donors' samples. The rearrangement uses TRBV28 and TRBJ1-1; D remains unclear. This CDR3 reads CASSFMVSTEAFF. The CDR3 coding sequence is TGTGCCAGCAGTTTCATGGTTAGCACTGAAGCTTTCTTT.